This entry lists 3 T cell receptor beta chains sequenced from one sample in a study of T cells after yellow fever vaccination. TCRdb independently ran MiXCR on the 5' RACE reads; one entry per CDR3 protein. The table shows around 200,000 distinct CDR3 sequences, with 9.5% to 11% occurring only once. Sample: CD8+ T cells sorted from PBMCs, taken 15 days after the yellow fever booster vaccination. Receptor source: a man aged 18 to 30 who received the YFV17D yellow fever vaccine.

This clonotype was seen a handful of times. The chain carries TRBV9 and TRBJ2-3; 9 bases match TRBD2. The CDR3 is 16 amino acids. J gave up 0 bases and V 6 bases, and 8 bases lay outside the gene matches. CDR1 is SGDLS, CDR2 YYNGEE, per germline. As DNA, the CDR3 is TGTGCCAGCACCCCGGGGCGGGGGGGCAGCACAGATACGCAGTATTTT. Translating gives CASTPGRGGSTDTQYF.

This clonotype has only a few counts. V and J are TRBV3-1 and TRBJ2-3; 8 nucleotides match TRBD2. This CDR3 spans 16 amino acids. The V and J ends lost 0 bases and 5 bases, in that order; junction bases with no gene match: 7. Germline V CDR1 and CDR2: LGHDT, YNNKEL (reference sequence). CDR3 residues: CASSQDTGGARDTQYF. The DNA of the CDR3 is TGTGCCAGCAGCCAAGATACCGGGGGGGCCAGAGATACGCAGTATTTT.

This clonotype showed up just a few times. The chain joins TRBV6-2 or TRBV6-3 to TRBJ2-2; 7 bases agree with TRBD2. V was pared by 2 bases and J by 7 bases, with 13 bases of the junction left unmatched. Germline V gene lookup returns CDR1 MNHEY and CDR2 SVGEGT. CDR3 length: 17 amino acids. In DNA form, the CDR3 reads TGTGCCAGCAGTTACGTCCTAGCGGCGGCGCGTGGCGGGGAGCTGTTTTTT. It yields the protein CASSYVLAAARGGELFF.